The T cell receptor (beta chain) under discussion was sequenced for a study of human T cells and chemical hapten exposure. The overall study: Chiefly female patients presented with alopecia areata, totalis or universalis. Broader study findings: Compared with pre-sensitization or healthy control sets, expanded TCRs clustered more. There was no change with DPC sensitization in TCRs above 1 in 1000 frequency.

The time point denotes: pre-sensitization, week 0. Treatment specified: therapeutic diphenylcyclopropenone sensitization with weekly scalp DPC. The table lists this clonotype with many counts. The antigen remains undetermined. Original analysis: Individual samples carried between about 23,224 and 750,000 TCRs, with around 96,000 as the median. TCRdb re-derived calls from the RACE reads in MiXCR, one entry per CDR3 protein. TCRdb's processing, not the authors', yielded these V and J calls. Among over 300,000 distinct CDR3 sequences, 5% to 6.5% were seen once, and the ten largest hold 2% to 3%. Trimming took 8 bases from V and 5 from J; bases not matched to a gene: 5. The CDR3 length is 11 residues. Germline values: CDR1 SQVTM, CDR2 ANQGSEA.

This specimen consisted of whole blood, obtained in connection with sensitization to the hapten diphenylcyclopropenone (DPC). This TCR derives from a woman aged 45-60 years with alopecia areata. Some clones in this sample may be carry-over from other donors' samples. V is TRBV29-1 and J is TRBJ1-1; 7 bases align to TRBD1. CDR3 sequence reads: CSSSRGTEAFF. For the CDR3, the DNA is TGCAGCTCAAGCAGGGGGACTGAAGCTTTCTTT.